These 25 T cell receptor delta chains came from one sample sequenced in a study of gammadelta T cells in human blood. TCRdb reanalysed the RT-PCR reads via CATT. The sample lists 850 to 950 delta-chain clones, about 20% occurring once. Sequencing used Vgamma9Vdelta2 gamma-delta T cells from fetal blood. These receptors were obtained from a human fetus.

With regard to this clone: A single base is all that separates this from a far larger clone, so a read error is likely. The chain uses TRDV2 and TRDJ3; D is perhaps TRDD3 (5 bases). TCRdb offers no J gene call, so here the DNA was matched to germline to obtain one. Trimming took off 0 bases at V and 0 bases at J, with 14 bases between the two ends. Germline V gene data show CDR1 as GEAIGNYY and CDR2 as EKD. This CDR3 has 19 residues. The chain's CDR3 is CACDTGEYGSSWDTRQMFF. The CDR3 region has the DNA TGTGCCTGTGACACCGGGGAATATGGTAGCTCCTGGGACACCCGACAGATGTTTTTC.

In this sample, this clone turned up a few times. The TCRdb record carries a much larger clone's protein, which differs from this DNA's translation at residue 16; a read error is the likely cause, and the protein listed here is the DNA translation. The chain combines TRDV2 with TRDJ1; 9 positions match TRDD3. This CDR3 has 17 residues. Germline CDR1 GEAIGNYY, CDR2 EKD. The J segment lost 9 bases and the V segment lost 1 base, leaving 17 bases of the junction unmatched. The chain's CDR3 is CACDTLTGGALTAQLIF. The CDR3 coding sequence is TGTGCCTGTGACACTCTTACTGGGGGAGCTTTGACAGCACAACTCATCTTT.

As regards this clone: The likely explanation is a read error, given a far larger clone one base away. The rearrangement links TRDV2 to TRDJ3; 7 positions agree with TRDD3. TCRdb leaves out the J gene; it was filled in here by matching the DNA to germline. Germline CDR1 reads GEAIGNYY; CDR2 reads EKD. The CDR3 runs 19 residues. Trimming cost V 4 bases and J 0 bases; bases outside gene matches: 11. CDR3 DNA sequence: TGTGCCTGTGAAACAGTACTGGGGAAGAGCTCCTGGGACACCCGACAGATGTTTTTC. Translated: CACETVLGKSSWDTRQMFF.

This clone ranks as medium-sized. This rearrangement joins TRDV2 to TRDJ3; 10 positions match TRDD3. V shed 0 bases and J 5 bases; nucleotides not matched to a gene: 6. CDR1 is GEAIGNYY, CDR2 EKD, per germline. The CDR3 contains 18 residues. This chain's CDR3 is CACDTVMGDTRDTRQMFF. CDR3 bases: TGTGCCTGTGACACCGTGATGGGGGATACCAGGGACACCCGACAGATGTTTTTC.

There are a few counts of this clone. The mismatch at residue 5 between this DNA's translation and the TCRdb protein of a much larger clone likely reflects a read error; the protein shown is translated from the DNA. The chain combines TRDV2 with TRDJ3; weak D call: TRDD3 (5 bases). Trimming shortened V by 3 bases and J by 0 bases, and 8 bases separated the two germline ends. The CDR3 runs to 16 residues. CDR1 GEAIGNYY and CDR2 EKD come from the germline V gene. CDR3 bases: TGTGCCTGTGACTTGGGGAGCTCCTGGGACACCCGACAGATGTTTTTC. This codes for CACDLGSSWDTRQMFF.

Sample share makes this clone large (0.1 to 1%). The chain is built from TRDV2 and TRDJ3, with D unresolved. This CDR3 has 17 residues. The V end lost 3 bases, the J end lost 1 base, and 12 bases lay between the germline ends. The germline V gene has CDR1 GEAIGNYY and CDR2 EKD. CDR3 DNA: TGTGCCTGTGACGGGGCTGGAGTTTCCTGGGACACCCGACAGATGTTTTTC. The encoded protein is CACDGAGVSWDTRQMFF.

As for this clone: It differs at one base from a far larger clone, so likely a read error. V gene TRDV2 combines with J gene TRDJ3; 9 bases are shared with TRDD3. TCRdb records no J gene; here it was assigned by comparing the DNA to germline. This CDR3 has 19 amino acids. CDR1 GEAIGNYY and CDR2 EKD come from the germline V gene. CDR3: CACDTVTGGYRWDTLQMFF. CDR3 in DNA: TGTGCCTGTGACACCGTAACCGGGGGATACCGGTGGGACACCCTACAGATGTTTTTC.

This clone appeared a few times. A clone one base away is much larger, so this may be a read error. This chain connects TRDV2 to TRDJ3; TRDD3 aligns across 9 bases. CDR1 is GEAIGNYY, CDR2 EKD, per germline. This CDR3 region has 18 residues. The V segment lost 3 bases and the J segment 5 bases; nucleotides outside the gene matches: 10. The CDR3 sequence is CACDGYWGRHRDTRQMFF. The CDR3 DNA follows: TGTGCCTGTGACGGCTACTGGGGGAGACACAGGGACACCCGACAGATGTTTTTC.

Remarks on this clone: Given a much more abundant clone one base away, this may be a read error. This chain uses TRDV2 with TRDJ3; D gene uncertain. TCRdb records no J gene; here it was assigned by comparing the DNA to germline. The germline V and J ends were trimmed by 0 bases and 0 bases, with 14 bases remaining between them. CDR3 length: 19 residues. From germline, CDR1 is GEAIGNYY and CDR2 EKD. The CDR3 reads CACDTVRNFSSWDTRQMFF. CDR3 bases: TGTGCCTGTGACACCGTTAGGAATTTCAGCTCCTGGGACACCCGACAGATGTTTTTC.

This clone is categorized as large. The V gene lacks a call, and TRDJ3 is the J gene; TRDD3, the table's D call, was not compared with the DNA. The CDR3 extends over 16 amino acids. This CDR3 reads CAVELGGSWDTRQMFF. The DNA for the CDR3 is TGTGCTGTGGAGCTGGGGGGCTCCTGGGACACCCGACAGATGTTTTTC.

By share, this clone ranks as medium-sized. The chain links TRDV2 to TRDJ2; TRDD3 agrees at 9 bases. V lost 3 bases, J lost 4 bases, and 14 bases stayed unmatched. CDR1 GEAIGNYY and CDR2 EKD come from the germline V gene. The CDR3 loop spans 18 amino acids. CDR3 amino acids: CACDPLRLGIRRTAQLFF. The CDR3 nucleotides are TGTGCCTGTGACCCTCTTCGACTGGGGATACGGAGGACAGCACAACTCTTCTTT.

By proportion, this clone is large. Distinct nucleotide sequences in the sample also encode this CDR3. V and J are TRDV2 and TRDJ3; 7 bases map to TRDD3. Trimming cost V 1 base and J 0 bases; bases outside gene matches: 8. The CDR3 has 19 residues. From germline, CDR1 is GEAIGNYY and CDR2 EKD. The CDR3 loop reads CACDTIWGSSSWDTRQMFF. The DNA for the CDR3 is TGTGCCTGTGACACGATCTGGGGGTCAAGCTCCTGGGACACCCGACAGATGTTTTTC.

On this clone: One end of the junction does not line up with germline, which may come from a read error. The chain recombines TRDV2 with TRDJ3, with 10 bases fitting TRDD3. The CDR3 extends over 15 amino acids. Germline loops: CDR1 GEAIGNYY, CDR2 EKD. The CDR3 protein is CACDTGLGDTRQMFF. The CDR3 nucleotides read TGTGCCTGTGACACCGGACTGGGGGATACCCGACAGATGTTTTTC.

This clone has just a few counts. A much larger clone differs by one base, so this may be a read error. This chain joins TRDV2 and TRDJ3; 11 bases are shared with TRDD3. The germline V gene encodes CDR1 GEAIGNYY and CDR2 EKD. The length of the CDR3 is 18 residues. CDR3: CACDEAGGYSWGTRQMFF. The CDR3 nucleotides are TGTGCCTGTGACGAGGCTGGGGGATACTCCTGGGGCACCCGACAGATGTTTTTC.

By share, this clone ranks as large. V and J are TRDV2 and TRDJ3; 9 bases fit TRDD3. This CDR3 has 17 amino acids. The V gene end was trimmed by 3 bases and the J gene end by 2 bases; junction bases not matched to a gene: 4. From germline, CDR1 is GEAIGNYY and CDR2 EKD. The CDR3 protein is CACDVLGDPWDTRQMFF. In nucleotides, the CDR3 is TGTGCCTGTGACGTACTGGGGGACCCCTGGGACACCCGACAGATGTTTTTC.

Turning to this clone: A far more abundant clone sits one base away, making this likely a read error. V and J are TRDV2 and TRDJ2; 8 bases map to TRDD3. Looked up from germline, CDR1 is GEAIGNYY and CDR2 is EKD. This CDR3 has 17 residues. Trimming removed 4 bases from V and 3 bases from J; junction bases left unmatched: 12. Here the CDR3 reads CACDMVGGSTMTAQLFF. The CDR3 DNA is TGTGCCTGTGATATGGTTGGGGGATCTACTATGACAGCACAACTCTTCTTT.

This rearrangement joins TRDV2 to TRDJ3; 7 nucleotides line up with TRDD3. This CDR3 contains 19 residues. Germline lookup yields CDR1 GEAIGNYY and CDR2 EKD. Trimming took 0 bases from V and 0 from J; bases not matched to a gene: 7. The CDR3 DNA reads as TGTGCCTGTGACACCGGAGGGATACTTAGCTCCTGGGACACCCGACAGATGTTTTTC. This sequence encodes CACDTGGILSSWDTRQMFF.

By sample share, this clone is medium-sized. The V gene is TRDV2, the J gene TRDJ3, with 11 bases aligning to TRDD3. With 3 bases clipped from V and 4 bases from J, the junction kept 7 bases outside the gene matches. CDR1 is GEAIGNYY and CDR2 is EKD in the germline V gene. This CDR3 spans 18 amino acids. The CDR3 sequence is CACDSPLGDIWDTRQMFF. As DNA, the CDR3 is TGTGCCTGTGACTCCCCACTGGGGGATATTTGGGACACCCGACAGATGTTTTTC.

On this clone itself: A far larger clone is just one base off, so this is likely a read error. This chain connects TRDV2 to TRDJ3; tentatively, D is TRDD3 (6 bases). Assignment of the J gene here rests on matching the DNA to germline, because TCRdb gives none. V was clipped by 1 base and J by 0 bases, with 12 bases between them. This CDR3 has 18 amino acids. In germline, CDR1 is GEAIGNYY, CDR2 EKD. CDR3 in amino acids: CACDTGDQSSWDTRQMFF. CDR3 nucleotide sequence: TGTGCCTGTGACACAGGGGATCAGAGCTCCTGGGACACCCGACAGATGTTTTTC.

This clone is categorized as large. The chain employs TRDV2 and TRDJ3; 10 nucleotides line up with TRDD3. The germline V gene encodes CDR1 GEAIGNYY and CDR2 EKD. This CDR3 region has 21 residues. The V segment lost 0 bases and the J segment 0 bases; nucleotides outside the gene matches: 10. The CDR3 nucleotides are TGTGCCTGTGACACCGTACTGGGGGATCTTTCTAGCTCCTGGGACACCCGACAGATGTTTTTC. Protein product: CACDTVLGDLSSSWDTRQMFF.

Concerning this clone: Just one base apart from a much larger clone, this may be a read error. Other DNA variants within this sample encode the same CDR3. J is TRDJ2 and V is TRDV2; 8 positions agree with TRDD3. Germline V gene lookup returns CDR1 GEAIGNYY and CDR2 EKD. This CDR3 is built from 15 residues. CDR3 bases: TGTGCATGTGACACCTGGGGGAGCTTGACAGCACAACTCTTCTTT. Translated: CACDTWGSLTAQLFF.

For this clone: One base separates it from a far larger clone, so it is likely a read error. Different DNA sequences within this sample yield the same CDR3. This sequence joins TRDV2 and TRDJ3; 10 bases agree with TRDD3. No J gene was available from TCRdb, and it was assigned here by a germline match of the DNA. V dropped 0 bases and J dropped 1; count of bases not matched to a gene: 2. CDR3 size: 18 residues. The V gene's germline CDR1 is GEAIGNYY and CDR2 EKD. CDR3 bases: TGTGCCTGTGACACCGGGGGATACGGTTCCTGGGACACCCGACAGATGTTTTTC. Translation gives CACDTGGYGSWDTRQMFF.

This clone was seen just once. A clone one base away is much larger, so this may be a read error. J gene TRDJ3 was identified, but the V gene was not called; no check of the table's D call, TRDD3, against the DNA was made. This CDR3 is built from 22 residues. CDR3: CACDTVPYWGLRSSWDTRQMFF. The CDR3 coding sequence is TGTGCCTGTGACACCGTGCCATACTGGGGGTTACGCTCTTCTTGGGACACCCGACAGATGTTTTTC.

By share, this clone counts as medium-sized. The chain employs TRDV2 and TRDJ3, with TRDD3 as a possible D gene (6 bases). The J gene, missing from TCRdb, was assigned here through DNA to germline matching. V was shortened by 2 bases and J by 0 bases, with 13 bases between the two germline ends. This CDR3 is 18 amino acids long. Germline V gene data show CDR1 as GEAIGNYY and CDR2 as EKD. CDR3 sequence reads: CACDSWGFSSWDTRQMFF. DNA for the CDR3: TGTGCCTGTGACAGCTGGGGCTTTAGCTCCTGGGACACCCGACAGATGTTTTTC.

This clone rates as large. V usage is TRDV2 and J usage is TRDJ3; 10 bases match TRDD3. The CDR3 sequence is 19 residues long. J lost 1 base, V lost 3 bases, and 8 bases had no gene match. Germline CDR1 and CDR2: GEAIGNYY and EKD. The CDR3, as DNA: TGTGCCTGTGACTATGGCTGGGGGATAACGTCCTGGGACACCCGACAGATGTTTTTC. It encodes CACDYGWGITSWDTRQMFF.